This passage covers 8 T cell receptor beta chains from one sample sequenced in a study of blood T cells in healthy people across ages. Through a sample-barcoded 5' primer and a J-beta primer mix, a second PCR was run for roughly 7 to 11 cycles. TCRdb re-called the 5' RACE reads with MiXCR, one entry per CDR3 protein. The sample includes some 670,000 distinct CDR3 sequences, over 40% of them seen just once. The sample consisted of blood. Receptor source: a woman older than 75 in good health.

This chain uses TRBV7-8 with TRBJ2-3, with 9 bases that match TRBD1. Germline CDR1 reads SGHVS; CDR2 reads FQNEAQ. With 5 bases clipped from V and 2 bases from J, the junction kept 8 bases outside the gene matches. The CDR3 sequence is 16 residues long. DNA for the CDR3: TGTGCCAGCAGCACCCGGACAGGGGTCGCCACAGATACGCAGTATTTT. Translating gives CASSTRTGVATDTQYF.

This chain links TRBV12-3 or TRBV12-4 with TRBJ1-3; weak D call: TRBD1 (5 bases). CDR3 length: 15 amino acids. V lost 6 bases and J lost 0, with 12 bases in between. This chain's CDR3 is CASSWGGFSGNTIYF. The CDR3 bases are TGTGCCAGCAGCTGGGGCGGATTCTCTGGAAACACCATATATTTT.

The gene calls are TRBV6-2 or TRBV6-3 and TRBJ1-5; no reliable D call. This CDR3 has 14 residues. Trimming removed 4 bases at V and 5 bases at J, with 12 bases between. Germline CDR1 is MNHEY and CDR2 is SVGEGT. The CDR3 nucleotides are TGTGCCAGCAGTTCCCTGGGAGATCATCAGCCCCAGCATTTT. Translating gives CASSSLGDHQPQHF.

The CDR3 DNA sequence: TGTGCCAGCAGCTTTGGGATGGGGCACGGGGAGCTGTTTTTT. It codes for CASSFGMGHGELFF. The chain combines TRBV7-3 with TRBJ2-2; possibly TRBD1 for D (5 bases). Germline-derived CDR1 and CDR2 are SGHTA and FQGTGA. This CDR3 comprises 14 residues. V shed 3 bases and J shed 7 bases, with 12 bases lying between them.

This clonotype was seen only a few times. The chain links TRBV18 to TRBJ1-3; no clear D. CDR1 and CDR2 (germline): KGHSH, LQKENI. The CDR3 sequence is 15 residues long. Trimming took off 2 bases at V and 4 bases at J, with 12 bases between the two ends. The CDR3 loop is CASSPGGSSGNTIYF. The CDR3, as DNA: TGTGCCAGCTCACCAGGAGGTTCCTCCGGAAACACCATATATTTT.

CDR3 coding DNA: TGCGCCAGCAGCCATCGACTGGGGGAGCAGTTCTTC. Its translation is CASSHRLGEQFF. V is TRBV4-3 and J is TRBJ2-1; unclear D gene. The CDR3 runs 12 residues. Trimming took off 3 bases at V and 10 bases at J, with 10 bases between the two ends. Germline CDR1 is LGHNA and CDR2 is YSLEER.

The chain recombines TRBV6-5 with TRBJ2-1, with D perhaps matching TRBD1 (7 bases). The CDR3 extends over 16 amino acids. V was cut by 3 bases and J by 7 bases, with 19 bases left in between. The V gene's germline CDR1 is MNHEY and CDR2 SVGAGI. The CDR3 is CASSYLGGKGANEQFF. CDR3 DNA sequence: TGTGCCAGCAGTTATTTAGGGGGGAAGGGGGCAAATGAGCAGTTCTTC.

A remark on this clonotype: Just one base apart from a much larger clone, this may be a read error. The chain links TRBV5-1 to TRBJ2-3; TRBD2 agrees at 7 bases. Losses at the gene ends were 6 bases for V and 2 bases for J; bases not matched to a gene: 9. The CDR3 loop spans 15 amino acids. The germline CDR1 and CDR2 sequences are SGHRS and YFSETQ. CDR3 amino acids: CASNLSGAYTDTQYF. CDR3 nucleotide sequence: TGCGCCAGCAACTTAAGCGGGGCGTACACAGATACGCAGTATTTT.